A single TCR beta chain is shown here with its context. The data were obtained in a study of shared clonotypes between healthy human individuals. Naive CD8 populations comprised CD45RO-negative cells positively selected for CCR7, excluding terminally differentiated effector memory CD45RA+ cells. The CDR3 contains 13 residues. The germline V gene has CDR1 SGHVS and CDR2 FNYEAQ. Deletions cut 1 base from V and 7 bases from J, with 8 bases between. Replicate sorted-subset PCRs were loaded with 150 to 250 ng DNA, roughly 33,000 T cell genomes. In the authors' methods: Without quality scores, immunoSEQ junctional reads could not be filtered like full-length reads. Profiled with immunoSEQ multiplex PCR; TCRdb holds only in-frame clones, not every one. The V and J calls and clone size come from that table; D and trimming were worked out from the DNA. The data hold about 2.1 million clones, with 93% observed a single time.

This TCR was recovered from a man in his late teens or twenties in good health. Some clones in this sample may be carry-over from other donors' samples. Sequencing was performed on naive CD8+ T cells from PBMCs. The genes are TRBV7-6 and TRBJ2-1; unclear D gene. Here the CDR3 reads CASSLEGWNEQFF. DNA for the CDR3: TGTGCCAGCAGCTTAGAAGGGTGGAATGAGCAGTTCTTC.